This TCR beta chain appears in the sequencing data of a study of a mutant IDH1 vaccine in newly diagnosed glioma. Time point given: week 35, safety follow-up. Vaccination used 300 ug of mutant IDH1 20-mer peptide per dose, with topical imiquimod. In the case of this clone: Its antigen is as yet unknown.

The germline gives CDR1 LNHDA, CDR2 SQIVND (reference sequence). This CDR3 comprises 13 residues. V gave up 2 bases and J gave up 2 bases, with 6 bases separating them. Sequencing was performed with immunoSEQ multiplex PCR; in TCRdb, only in-frame clones are kept and a portion is missing. The repertoire holds about 32,000 clones, with around 84% as singletons. This rearrangement joins TRBV19 to TRBJ1-1, with D unresolved. This clonotype was sampled from a man aged 25 to 45 with glioma. Source: PBMCs, taken from a glioma patient whose treatment included an IDH1 peptide vaccine. The chain's CDR3 is CASSIIGNTEAFF. Written as DNA, the CDR3 is TGTGCCAGTAGTATAATAGGAAACACTGAAGCTTTCTTT.